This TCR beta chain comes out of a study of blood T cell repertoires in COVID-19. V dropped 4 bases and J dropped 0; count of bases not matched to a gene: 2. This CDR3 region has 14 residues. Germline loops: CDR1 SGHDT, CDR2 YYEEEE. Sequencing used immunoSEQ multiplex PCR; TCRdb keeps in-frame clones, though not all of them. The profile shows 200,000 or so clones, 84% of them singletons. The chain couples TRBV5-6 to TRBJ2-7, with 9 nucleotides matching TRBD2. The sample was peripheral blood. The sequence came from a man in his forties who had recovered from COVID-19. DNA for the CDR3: TGTGCCAGCAGCCGGACTAGCGACTCCTACGAGCAGTACTTC. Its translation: CASSRTSDSYEQYF.